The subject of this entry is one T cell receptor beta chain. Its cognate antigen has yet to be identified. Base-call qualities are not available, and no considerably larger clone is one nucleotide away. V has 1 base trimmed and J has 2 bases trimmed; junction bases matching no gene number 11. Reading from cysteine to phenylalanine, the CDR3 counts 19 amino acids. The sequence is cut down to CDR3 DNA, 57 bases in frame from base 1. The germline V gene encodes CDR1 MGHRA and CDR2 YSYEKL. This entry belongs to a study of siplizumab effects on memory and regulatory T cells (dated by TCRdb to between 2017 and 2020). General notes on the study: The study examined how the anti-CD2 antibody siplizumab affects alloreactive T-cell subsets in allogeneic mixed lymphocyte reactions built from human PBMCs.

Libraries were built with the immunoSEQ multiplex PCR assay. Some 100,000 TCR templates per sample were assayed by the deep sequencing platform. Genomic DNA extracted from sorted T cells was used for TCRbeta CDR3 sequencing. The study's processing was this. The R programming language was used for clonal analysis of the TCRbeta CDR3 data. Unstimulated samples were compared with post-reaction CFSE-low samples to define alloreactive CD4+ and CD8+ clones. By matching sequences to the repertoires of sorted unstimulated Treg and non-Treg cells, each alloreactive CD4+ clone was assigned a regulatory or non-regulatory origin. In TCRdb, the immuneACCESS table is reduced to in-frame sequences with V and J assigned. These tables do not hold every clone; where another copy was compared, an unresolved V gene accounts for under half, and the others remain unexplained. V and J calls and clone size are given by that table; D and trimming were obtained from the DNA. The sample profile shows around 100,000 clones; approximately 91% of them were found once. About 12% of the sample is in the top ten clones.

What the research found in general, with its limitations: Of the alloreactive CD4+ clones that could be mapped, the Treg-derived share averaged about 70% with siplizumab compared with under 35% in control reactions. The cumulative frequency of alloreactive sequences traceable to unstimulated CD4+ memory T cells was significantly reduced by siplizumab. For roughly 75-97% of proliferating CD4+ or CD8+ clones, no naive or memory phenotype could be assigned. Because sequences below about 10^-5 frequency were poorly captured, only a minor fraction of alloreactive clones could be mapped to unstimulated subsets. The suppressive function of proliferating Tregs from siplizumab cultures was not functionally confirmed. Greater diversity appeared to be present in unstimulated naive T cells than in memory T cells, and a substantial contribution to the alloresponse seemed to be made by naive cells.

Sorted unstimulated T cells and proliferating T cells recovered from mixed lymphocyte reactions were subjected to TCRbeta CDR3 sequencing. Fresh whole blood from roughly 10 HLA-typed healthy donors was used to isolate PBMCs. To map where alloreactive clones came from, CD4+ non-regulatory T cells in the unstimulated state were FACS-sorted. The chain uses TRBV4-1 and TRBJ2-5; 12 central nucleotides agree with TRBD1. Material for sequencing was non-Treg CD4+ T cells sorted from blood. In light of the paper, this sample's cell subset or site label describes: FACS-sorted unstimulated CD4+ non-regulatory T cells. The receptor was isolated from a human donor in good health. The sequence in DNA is TGCGCCAGCAGCCAAGCCGGGACAGGGGGCGCGGGGGGACAAGAGACCCAGTACTTC. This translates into CASSQAGTGGAGGQETQYF.